Listed below are T cell receptor beta chains from one sample, sequenced in a study of regulatory T cells in long-lasting Graves disease. TCRdb used MiXCR to reprocess the multiplex PCR reads, holding one entry per CDR3 protein. Of roughly 610,000 distinct CDR3 sequences in the sample, roughly 15% were seen once. The same specimen was also included in a second study, on T cells in Graves' hyperthyroidism and ophthalmopathy.

Here the sequenced sample was peripheral blood mononuclear cells (PBMCs), taken at new diagnosis, from a patient treated with antithyroid drugs. The receptor set was obtained from a woman in her 30s with Graves disease. Both conserved end residues are part of each CDR3. Fields, in order: V gene, D gene, clone size, J gene, CDR3 protein, CDR3 DNA. D genes are given only for firm matches. Expanded clones get a size class; other rows say once, few or many, or leave the size out.

V gene: TRBV2; D gene: .; clone size: .; J gene: TRBJ1-3; CDR3 protein: CASRTRGSGNTIYF; CDR3 DNA: TGTGCCAGCAGGACCCGGGGGTCTGGAAACACCATATATTTT
V gene: TRBV20-1; D gene: TRBD2; clone size: once; J gene: TRBJ2-1; CDR3 protein: CSARPPGGSYNEQFF; CDR3 DNA: TGCAGTGCTAGACCTCCGGGGGGAAGCTACAATGAGCAGTTCTTC
V gene: TRBV2; D gene: .; clone size: many; J gene: TRBJ1-1; CDR3 protein: CASSGQGSITEAFF; CDR3 DNA: TGTGCCAGCAGTGGGCAGGGGTCAATAACTGAAGCTTTCTTT
V gene: TRBV3-1; D gene: .; clone size: few; J gene: TRBJ2-5; CDR3 protein: CASSPFLGSQETQYF; CDR3 DNA: TGTGCCAGCAGCCCGTTCTTAGGCAGCCAAGAGACCCAGTACTTC
V gene: TRBV19; D gene: .; clone size: once; J gene: TRBJ2-4; CDR3 protein: CASSSRRGPNIQYF; CDR3 DNA: TGTGCCAGTAGTTCTCGTCGGGGTCCGAACATTCAGTACTTC
V gene: TRBV12-3/TRBV12-4; D gene: TRBD2; clone size: many; J gene: TRBJ2-3; CDR3 protein: CASSFGPAGVTDTQYF; CDR3 DNA: TGTGCCAGCAGTTTCGGTCCAGCGGGGGTCACAGATACGCAGTATTTT
V gene: TRBV5-8; D gene: TRBD1; clone size: few; J gene: TRBJ2-1; CDR3 protein: CASSSGQASYNEQFF; CDR3 DNA: TGTGCCAGCAGCTCAGGACAGGCCTCCTACAATGAGCAGTTCTTC
V gene: TRBV7-2; D gene: TRBD1; clone size: few; J gene: TRBJ2-3; CDR3 protein: CASSYWGQTVVADTQYF; CDR3 DNA: TGCGCCAGCAGCTATTGGGGACAGACAGTAGTTGCAGATACGCAGTATTTT
V gene: TRBV10-3; D gene: .; clone size: many; J gene: TRBJ2-7; CDR3 protein: CAINLGAGEQYF; CDR3 DNA: TGTGCCATCAATTTGGGGGCTGGCGAGCAGTACTTC
V gene: TRBV6-2/TRBV6-3; D gene: .; clone size: many; J gene: TRBJ2-7; CDR3 protein: CASSSTGGIYEQYF; CDR3 DNA: TGTGCCAGCAGTTCCACAGGAGGTATCTACGAGCAGTACTTC
V gene: TRBV3-1; D gene: .; clone size: .; J gene: TRBJ2-1; CDR3 protein: CASSQVSPVGGSYNEQFF; CDR3 DNA: TGTGCCAGCAGCCAAGTGTCTCCCGTGGGTGGCTCCTACAATGAGCAGTTCTTC
V gene: TRBV30; D gene: .; clone size: .; J gene: TRBJ1-2; CDR3 protein: CAWSVLQTHYTF; CDR3 DNA: TGTGCCTGGAGTGTTTTACAGACACACTACACCTTC
V gene: TRBV7-8; D gene: TRBD1; clone size: many; J gene: TRBJ2-5; CDR3 protein: CASSYYRDSQETQYF; CDR3 DNA: TGTGCCAGCAGCTACTACCGGGACAGTCAAGAGACCCAGTACTTC
V gene: TRBV6-1; D gene: .; clone size: many; J gene: TRBJ1-2; CDR3 protein: CASSDEGIGGYTF; CDR3 DNA: TGTGCCAGCAGTGATGAGGGAATCGGTGGCTACACCTTC
V gene: TRBV20-1; D gene: .; clone size: .; J gene: TRBJ1-2; CDR3 protein: CSATQGNYGYTF; CDR3 DNA: TGCAGTGCTACTCAGGGGAACTATGGCTACACCTTC
V gene: TRBV7-3; D gene: TRBD2; clone size: few; J gene: TRBJ2-2; CDR3 protein: CASSFERSGTSGRAGGELFF; CDR3 DNA: TGTGCCAGCAGCTTCGAACGCTCCGGGACTAGCGGGAGAGCGGGCGGGGAGCTGTTTTTT
V gene: TRBV28; D gene: TRBD1; clone size: few; J gene: TRBJ1-5; CDR3 protein: CASSLQGAGVPNQPQHF; CDR3 DNA: TGTGCCAGCAGCTTACAGGGGGCGGGAGTTCCGAATCAGCCCCAGCATTTT
V gene: TRBV18; D gene: .; clone size: .; J gene: TRBJ1-6; CDR3 protein: CASSPLGVGDSPLHF; CDR3 DNA: TGTGCCAGCTCACCGTTGGGGGTTGGCGACTCACCCCTCCACTTT
V gene: TRBV7-3; D gene: .; clone size: .; J gene: TRBJ2-7; CDR3 protein: CATSYEQYF; CDR3 DNA: TGTGCCACCTCCTACGAGCAGTACTTC
V gene: TRBV7-2; D gene: .; clone size: many; J gene: TRBJ2-5; CDR3 protein: CASSLFSGEGETQYF; CDR3 DNA: TGTGCCAGCAGCTTATTTAGTGGGGAAGGAGAGACCCAGTACTTC
V gene: TRBV24-1; D gene: TRBD2; clone size: .; J gene: TRBJ2-5; CDR3 protein: CATSDFAGVETQYF; CDR3 DNA: TGTGCCACCAGTGATTTTGCGGGAGTAGAGACCCAGTACTTC
V gene: TRBV28; D gene: TRBD1; clone size: few; J gene: TRBJ1-2; CDR3 protein: CASSLSLVQGGTYGYTF; CDR3 DNA: TGTGCCAGCAGTTTATCCTTGGTTCAGGGGGGGACCTATGGCTACACCTTC
V gene: TRBV20-1; D gene: .; clone size: many; J gene: TRBJ1-1; CDR3 protein: CSARPGRPEAFF; CDR3 DNA: TGCAGTGCTAGACCGGGACGGCCTGAAGCTTTCTTT
V gene: TRBV6-1; D gene: TRBD1; clone size: few; J gene: TRBJ2-7; CDR3 protein: CASSENGLNRGRIYEQYF; CDR3 DNA: TGTGCCAGCAGCGAAAATGGCCTAAACAGGGGGCGCATCTACGAGCAGTACTTC
V gene: TRBV4-1; D gene: .; clone size: few; J gene: TRBJ2-7; CDR3 protein: CASSQDARVTDEQYF; CDR3 DNA: TGCGCCAGCAGCCAAGACGCCAGGGTTACCGACGAGCAGTACTTC
V gene: TRBV10-3; D gene: TRBD2; clone size: few; J gene: TRBJ2-4; CDR3 protein: CAISETGLATLAKNIQYF; CDR3 DNA: TGTGCCATCAGTGAGACTGGACTAGCTACGCTAGCCAAAAACATTCAGTACTTC
V gene: TRBV11-2; D gene: .; clone size: .; J gene: TRBJ2-2; CDR3 protein: CASGSGGGELLF; CDR3 DNA: TGTGCCAGCGGCTCCGGGGGTGGGGAGCTGCTTTTT
V gene: TRBV6-1; D gene: TRBD2; clone size: .; J gene: TRBJ2-3; CDR3 protein: CASSMGLARSTDTQYF; CDR3 DNA: TGTGCCAGCAGCATGGGACTAGCGCGAAGCACAGATACGCAGTATTTT
V gene: TRBV6-1; D gene: TRBD1; clone size: few; J gene: TRBJ1-5; CDR3 protein: CASSPGQGDNQPQHF; CDR3 DNA: TGTGCCAGCAGCCCCGGACAGGGCGACAATCAGCCCCAGCATTTT
V gene: TRBV14; D gene: .; clone size: many; J gene: TRBJ1-1; CDR3 protein: CASSHLSGGAEAFF; CDR3 DNA: TGTGCCAGCAGCCACTTATCGGGAGGTGCTGAAGCTTTCTTT
V gene: TRBV7-3; D gene: .; clone size: .; J gene: TRBJ1-5; CDR3 protein: CASSLTTAQPQHF; CDR3 DNA: TGTGCCAGCAGCTTAACAACAGCGCAGCCCCAGCATTTT
V gene: TRBV5-1; D gene: .; clone size: many; J gene: TRBJ2-7; CDR3 protein: CASSLRLRGGEQYF; CDR3 DNA: TGCGCCAGCAGCTTGAGGCTCAGGGGCGGCGAGCAGTACTTC
V gene: TRBV6-5; D gene: .; clone size: .; J gene: TRBJ1-1; CDR3 protein: CASSSKRGNTEAFF; CDR3 DNA: TGTGCCAGCAGTTCCAAAAGGGGGAACACTGAAGCTTTCTTT
V gene: TRBV6-1; D gene: .; clone size: .; J gene: TRBJ2-5; CDR3 protein: CASRGGDRERETQYF; CDR3 DNA: TGTGCCAGCAGAGGTGGAGACAGAGAACGAGAGACCCAGTACTTC
V gene: TRBV12-3/TRBV12-4; D gene: TRBD1; clone size: many; J gene: TRBJ1-1; CDR3 protein: CASQRQGMNTEAFF; CDR3 DNA: TGTGCCAGTCAAAGACAGGGTATGAACACTGAAGCTTTCTTT